The next 19 T cell receptor beta chains were all read from a single sample in a study of T cell repertoires in cytomegalovirus infection. In TCRdb, the reads were re-called with MiXCR into one record per CDR3 protein. The sample consists of 150,000 to 200,000 distinct CDR3 sequences, 13% to 15% of them appearing once. The sample consisted of PBMCs. The receptors originated from a human donor in good health (CMV status not recorded). Some clones in this sample may be carry-over from other donors' samples.

This sequence joins TRBV29-1 and TRBJ2-2, with TRBD1 matching 8 bases. Germline V CDR1 and CDR2: SQVTM, ANQGSEA. V shed 7 bases and J 7 bases; nucleotides not matched to a gene: 17. This CDR3 is built from 16 residues. CDR3 bases: TGCAGCGCCATAGGTCGGCAGGGGGCGACGGACGGGGAGCTGTTTTTT. This encodes CSAIGRQGATDGELFF.

CDR3 nucleotide sequence: TGTGCCAGCAGCCCGGGGCGAGGCCTAGCGGGCACCGGGGAGCTGTTTTTT. Translated, it gives CASSPGRGLAGTGELFF. The gene calls are TRBV5-4 and TRBJ2-2; 8 bases map to TRBD2. CDR1 and CDR2 (germline): SGHNT, YYREEE (reference sequence). J was trimmed by 4 bases and V by 4 bases; bases with no gene match: 12. The CDR3 extends over 17 amino acids.

This clonotype was counted a few times. This sequence joins TRBV6-6 and TRBJ1-2, with D unresolved. This CDR3 comprises 17 residues. The V gene's germline CDR1 is MNHNY and CDR2 SVGAGI (reference sequence). V was clipped by 2 bases and J by 2 bases, with 18 bases between them. CDR3 DNA sequence: TGTGCCAGCAGTTACGATTCTTTAGGATACATCAACTATGGCTACACCTTC. It specifies CASSYDSLGYINYGYTF.

This clonotype occurred a few times. V gene TRBV28 combines with J gene TRBJ2-1, with D possibly matching TRBD1 (6 bases). The CDR3 has 14 amino acids. Germline-derived CDR1 and CDR2 are MDHEN and SYDVKM. V lost 6 bases to trimming and J lost 2 bases, with 11 bases between them. In DNA form, the CDR3 reads TGTGCCAGCAGAAGAGGGGGAACCTACAATGAGCAGTTCTTC. Amino acids: CASRRGGTYNEQFF.

This clonotype was seen ten or more times. This CDR3 is CASSLEYRDRRNQPQHF. For the CDR3, the DNA is TGTGCCAGCAGCTTAGAATACCGGGACAGGCGTAATCAGCCCCAGCATTTT. The chain links TRBV7-8 to TRBJ1-5, with 8 nucleotides matching TRBD1. CDR3 length: 17 residues. Germline CDR1 SGHVS, CDR2 FQNEAQ. Losses at the gene ends were 1 base for V and 4 bases for J; bases not matched to a gene: 9.

This rearrangement joins TRBV7-9 to TRBJ1-2; 7 bases fit TRBD1. This CDR3 comprises 16 residues. With 3 bases clipped from V and 0 bases from J, the junction kept 7 bases outside the gene matches. CDR1 is SEHNR and CDR2 is FQNEAQ in the germline V gene (reference sequence). CDR3 bases: TGTGCCAGCAGCTTCCTCGGACAGGCAGCTAACTATGGCTACACCTTC. This codes for CASSFLGQAANYGYTF.

Remarks on this clonotype: A far larger clone is one base from this, pointing to a likely read error. The CDR3 DNA reads as TGTGGCAGCAGTCTGAGCTCCTACGAGCAGTACTTC. It yields the protein CGSSLSSYEQYF. This rearrangement joins TRBV7-8 to TRBJ2-7, with D unresolved. The CDR3 totals 12 residues. Germline V gives CDR1 SGHVS, CDR2 FQNEAQ.

The V gene is TRBV28, the J gene TRBJ1-1; tentative D call: TRBD1 (5 bases). V lost 2 bases and J 0 bases, leaving 22 bases between the germline ends. From germline, CDR1 is MDHEN and CDR2 SYDVKM. This CDR3 is 19 amino acids long. The DNA of the CDR3 is TGTGCCAGCAGTTTACCATACAGGTTACTGAAGAAAATGAACACTGAAGCTTTCTTT. Its translation is CASSLPYRLLKKMNTEAFF.

This clonotype was seen only a few times. The rearrangement joins TRBV6-4 to TRBJ2-1, with unresolved D. V was shortened by 0 bases and J by 1 base, with 10 bases between the two germline ends. Germline V CDR1 and CDR2: MRHNA, SNTAGT. The CDR3 length is 16 residues. The CDR3 here is CASSDSARRSYNEQFF. CDR3 DNA sequence: TGTGCCAGCAGTGACTCGGCCCGAAGGTCCTACAATGAGCAGTTCTTC.

This clonotype was counted many times. V and J are TRBV6-6 and TRBJ2-5, with 8 nucleotides matching TRBD1. From germline, CDR1 is MNHNY and CDR2 SVGAGI (reference sequence). CDR3 length: 16 residues. The junction had 9 bases not matched to a gene; V was cut back by 4 bases and J by 2 bases. CDR3 coding DNA: TGTGCCAGCAGTTCCCGACGCAGGGGGCCGCAAGAGACCCAGTACTTC. Encoded protein: CASSSRRRGPQETQYF.

This clonotype has more than one count but fewer than ten. The J gene is TRBJ1-1, the V gene TRBV6-4, with TRBD1 matching 8 bases. V trimming: 7 bases; J trimming: 0 bases; junction bases outside the gene matches: 4. CDR1 MRHNA and CDR2 SNTAGT come from the germline V gene. This CDR3 comprises 14 residues. In DNA form, the CDR3 reads TGTGCCAGCATATTGGACAGGGTGAACACTGAAGCTTTCTTT. Its translation is CASILDRVNTEAFF.

The chain's CDR3 is CASSVFRGTGELFF. CDR3 bases: TGTGCCAGCAGTGTTTTCAGGGGGACCGGGGAGCTGTTTTTT. V is TRBV6-4 and J is TRBJ2-2; 7 nucleotides match TRBD1. Losses at the gene ends were 4 bases for V and 5 bases for J; bases not matched to a gene: 4. The CDR3 loop spans 14 amino acids. Germline V gives CDR1 MRHNA, CDR2 SNTAGT.

Points on this clonotype: This may come from a read error, since a much larger clone is one base off. V usage is TRBV24-1 and J usage is TRBJ2-1, with TRBD2 matching over 13 bases. With V trimmed by 4 bases and J by 7 bases, 15 bases remained unmatched. This CDR3 is built from 19 residues. CDR1 and CDR2 from the germline V gene are KGHDR and SFDVKD. CDR3 loop: CATSDRAETSGGNFNEQFF. The CDR3 DNA sequence: TGTGCCACCAGTGACCGCGCCGAGACTAGCGGGGGGAATTTTAATGAGCAGTTCTTC.

V and J are TRBV19 and TRBJ2-7, with 9 bases lining up with TRBD1. CDR1 and CDR2 from the germline V gene are LNHDA and SQIVND (reference sequence). The CDR3 totals 17 residues. V was pared by 5 bases and J by 2 bases, with 13 bases of the junction left unmatched. Here the CDR3 reads CASSLTAGTGFPYEQYF. DNA for the CDR3: TGTGCCAGTAGTCTCACCGCCGGGACAGGGTTTCCCTACGAGCAGTACTTC. Full variable domain (remainder filled in from reference TRBV19 and TRBJ2-7): DGGITQSPKYLFRKEGQNVTLSCEQNLNHDAMYWYRQDPGQGLRLIYYSQIVNDFQKGDIAEGYSVSREKKESFPLTVTSAQKNPTAFYLCASSLTAGTGFPYEQYFGPGTRLTVT.

In this sample, this clonotype turned up a few times. The chain has TRBV27 and TRBJ2-1; D unclear. The CDR3 runs to 13 residues. V was shortened by 5 bases and J by 7 bases, with 12 bases between the two germline ends. Germline V gene sequence: CDR1 MNHEY, CDR2 SMNVEV (reference sequence). Here the CDR3 DNA reads TGTGCCAGCAGTGCAAGGGTGGGGAATGAGCAGTTCTTC. This translates into CASSARVGNEQFF.

This clonotype was counted a single time. The V and J genes are TRBV18 and TRBJ2-7; 8 bases match TRBD1. CDR1 is KGHSH and CDR2 is LQKENI in the germline V gene. The CDR3 is 15 residues long. V lost 0 bases, J lost 3 bases, and 4 bases stayed unmatched. The chain's CDR3 is CASSPPIGQGYEQYF. The CDR3 DNA reads TGTGCCAGCTCACCACCGATTGGACAGGGCTACGAGCAGTACTTC.

This clonotype has a handful of counts. V usage is TRBV27 and J usage is TRBJ2-1; D is unclear. Trimming took 0 bases from V and 10 from J, leaving 13 bases between them. The CDR3 extends over 14 amino acids. The germline gives CDR1 MNHEY, CDR2 SMNVEV (reference sequence). CDR3 DNA: TGTGCCAGCAGTTTATCTGCCCTTTATGGGGAGCAGTTCTTC. Its protein product is CASSLSALYGEQFF.

This chain links TRBV11-1 with TRBJ2-2, with a tentative D call TRBD1 (5 bases). Germline-derived CDR1 and CDR2 are SGHAT and FQDESV (reference sequence). V was shortened by 7 bases and J by 0 bases, with 12 bases between the two germline ends. The CDR3 length is 15 residues. In nucleotides, the CDR3 is TGTGCCAGCACCCGGACAAGGTCGAACACCGGGGAGCTGTTTTTT. It encodes CASTRTRSNTGELFF.

This clonotype was detected ten times or more. The chain is built from TRBV7-2 and TRBJ2-6; TRBD1 matches at 9 bases. Germline CDR1 and CDR2: SGHTA and FQGNSA. The CDR3 is 17 residues long. Germline trimming cut 1 base from V and 2 bases from J; bases unmatched to any gene: 3. The DNA for the CDR3 is TGTGCCAGCAGCTTAGTACAGGGGGCCGCTGGGGCCAACGTCCTGACTTTC. It yields the protein CASSLVQGAAGANVLTF. The entire variable domain, with the rest obtained from reference TRBV7-2 and TRBJ2-6, is as follows: GAGVSQSPSNKVTEKGKDVELRCDPISGHTALYWYRQSLGQGLEFLIYFQGNSAPDKSGLPSDRFSAERTGGSVSTLTIQRTQQEDSAVYLCASSLVQGAAGANVLTFGAGSRLTVL.